The subject of this entry is one T cell receptor (beta chain). CDR3 length: 13 amino acids. The germline V and J ends were trimmed by 2 bases and 5 bases, with 11 bases remaining between them. CDR1 and CDR2 (germline): SQVTM, ANQGSEA. These data belong to a study of blood T cell repertoires in COVID-19. Profiled with immunoSEQ multiplex PCR; TCRdb holds only in-frame clones, not every one. Of under 170,000 clones in the sample, 80% to 90% are singletons; the top ten hold around 3.5%. This receptor was obtained from a man between 65 and 85 years old with acute or convalescent COVID-19. Sequenced input: peripheral blood. This chain links TRBV29-1 with TRBJ2-3; TRBD2 might be the D (5 bases). CDR3 loop: CSVEMSAGDTQYF. CDR3 sequence (DNA): TGCAGCGTTGAAATGAGCGCGGGAGATACGCAGTATTTT.